This paragraph reports one TCR beta chain. The data belong to a study of monozygotic twins with inflammatory bowel disease. The CDR3 length is 15 residues. Blood, around 2.6 ml, was drawn per donor. With no T cell sorting beforehand, total RNA was isolated from whole blood. In preparing each TCR library, roughly 3,200 ng of total RNA was used. TCRdb reprocessed the 5' RACE reads, with one entry per CDR3 protein and no DNA. There are about 450,000 distinct CDR3 sequences in the sample, with about 2.6% held by the top ten. The sample consisted of blood. This clonotype originated in a human donor with ulcerative colitis or Crohn's disease, or a healthy co-twin of an affected twin (not recorded which). The chain has TRBV12-3 or TRBV12-4 and TRBJ2-7; the TCRdb call, TRBD1, lacks DNA for checking. The CDR3 sequence is CASSLHVGGTYEQYF.